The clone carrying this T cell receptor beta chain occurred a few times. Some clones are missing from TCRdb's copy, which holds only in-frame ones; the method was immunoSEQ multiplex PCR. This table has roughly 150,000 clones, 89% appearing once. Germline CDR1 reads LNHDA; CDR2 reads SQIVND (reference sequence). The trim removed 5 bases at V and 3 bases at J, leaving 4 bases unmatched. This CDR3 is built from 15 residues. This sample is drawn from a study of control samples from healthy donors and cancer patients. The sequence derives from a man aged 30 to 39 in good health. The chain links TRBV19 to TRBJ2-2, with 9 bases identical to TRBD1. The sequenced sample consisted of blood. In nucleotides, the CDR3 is TGTGCCAGTAGTGGGGACAGGGTCGACACCGGGGAGCTGTTTTTT. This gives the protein CASSGDRVDTGELFF.